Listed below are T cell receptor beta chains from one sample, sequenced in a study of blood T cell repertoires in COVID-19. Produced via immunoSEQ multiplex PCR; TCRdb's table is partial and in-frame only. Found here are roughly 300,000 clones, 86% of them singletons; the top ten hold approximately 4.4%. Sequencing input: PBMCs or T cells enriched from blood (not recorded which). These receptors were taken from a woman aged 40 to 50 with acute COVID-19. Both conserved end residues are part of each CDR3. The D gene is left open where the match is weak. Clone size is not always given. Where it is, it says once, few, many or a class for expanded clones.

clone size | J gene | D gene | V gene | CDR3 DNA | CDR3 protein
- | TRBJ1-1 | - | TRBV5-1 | TGCGCCAGCAGCTTGCAGGTGCTTGGGAACACTGAAGCTTTCTTT | CASSLQVLGNTEAFF
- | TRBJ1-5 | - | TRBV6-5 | TGTGCCAGCAGTTACCCGGCGGGGCAGGGTCATCAGCCCCAGCATTTT | CASSYPAGQGHQPQHF
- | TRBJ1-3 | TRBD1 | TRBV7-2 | TGTGCCAGCAGCCTCCGGGACAGGGGAACTGGAAACACCATATATTTT | CASSLRDRGTGNTIYF
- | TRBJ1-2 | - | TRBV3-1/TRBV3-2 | TGTGCCAGCAGCCCTTCGCGTGAGTTCTACGGCTACACCTTC | CASSPSREFYGYTF
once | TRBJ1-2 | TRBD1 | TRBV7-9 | TGTGCCAGCAGCCTAAACCCCCCATCGACAGGGGGCACCTCTGGCTACACCTTC | CASSLNPPSTGGTSGYTF
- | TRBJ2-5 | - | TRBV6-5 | TGTGCCAGCAGCAGGATGGGCGAGACCCAGTACTTC | CASSRMGETQYF
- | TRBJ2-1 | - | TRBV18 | TGTGCCAGCTCACCGGGCAGGACAACCTACAATGAGCAGTTCTTC | CASSPGRTTYNEQFF
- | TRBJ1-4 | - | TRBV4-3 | TGCGCCAGCAGCCAAGAGATTTTTGGGGGCGGAGGTGAAAAACTGTTTTTT | CASSQEIFGGGGEKLFF
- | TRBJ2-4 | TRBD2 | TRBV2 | TGTGCCAGCAGCGTACTAGCGGGAGTCGCCAAAAACATTCAGTACTTC | CASSVLAGVAKNIQYF
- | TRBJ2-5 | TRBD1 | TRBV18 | TGTGCCAGCTCACCACTGGGGACAGGCCAACAAGAGACCCAGTACTTC | CASSPLGTGQQETQYF
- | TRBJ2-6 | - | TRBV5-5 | TGTGCCAGCAGCTTAGACAGCTCTGGGGCCAACGTCCTGACTTTC | CASSLDSSGANVLTF
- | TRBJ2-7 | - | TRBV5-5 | TGTGCCAGCAGCTCTTTGTTGCGGGGCCACGAGCAGTACTTC | CASSSLLRGHEQYF
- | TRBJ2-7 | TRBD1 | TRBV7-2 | TGTGCCAGCAGCTCCGGACAGGGCAAATCCTACGAGCAGTACTTC | CASSSGQGKSYEQYF
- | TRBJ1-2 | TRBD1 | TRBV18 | TGTGCCAGCTCACCAGGGACAGGAAAGGAGGGCTACACCTTC | CASSPGTGKEGYTF
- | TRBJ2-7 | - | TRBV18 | TGTGCCAGCTCACCAGGACAGCCACCCACCTACGAGCAGTACTTC | CASSPGQPPTYEQYF
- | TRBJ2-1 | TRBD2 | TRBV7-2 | TGTGCCAGCAGCTGGGGACTACCCACCTACAATGAGCAGTTCTTC | CASSWGLPTYNEQFF
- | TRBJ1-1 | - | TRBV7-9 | TGTGCCAGCAGACTGGACACCTCGAACACTGAAGCTTTCTTT | CASRLDTSNTEAFF
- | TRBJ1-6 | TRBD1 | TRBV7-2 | TGTGCCAGCAGCTCATCGGGACAGGGGGCGTATAATTCACCCCTCCACTTT | CASSSSGQGAYNSPLHF
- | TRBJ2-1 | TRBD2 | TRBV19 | TGTGCCAGTAGTATCAAGCGGGAGGGCCCTAATGAGCAGTTCTTC | CASSIKREGPNEQFF
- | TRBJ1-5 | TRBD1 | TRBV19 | TGTGCCAGTAGTACCCGGACAGGGGGCTATCAGCCCCAGCATTTT | CASSTRTGGYQPQHF
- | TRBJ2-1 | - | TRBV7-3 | TGTGCCAGCAGCCCCAATCCCAGCGGAAGCTCCTACAATGAGCAGTTCTTC | CASSPNPSGSSYNEQFF
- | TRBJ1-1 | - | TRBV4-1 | TGCGCCAGCAGCCACGGCGGGGCCATAAACACTGAAGCTTTCTTT | CASSHGGAINTEAFF
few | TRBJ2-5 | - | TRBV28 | TGTGCCAGCAGTCTGGGACATGAGGGGACCCAGTACTTC | CASSLGHEGTQYF
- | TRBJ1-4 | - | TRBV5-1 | TGCGCCAGCAGCAATCGGCCCGTAGGAGCAACTAATGAAAAACTGTTTTTT | CASSNRPVGATNEKLFF
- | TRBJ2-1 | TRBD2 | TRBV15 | TGTGCCACCAGCAGAGATCGGCTAGCGGGAGGTGAGCAGTTCTTC | CATSRDRLAGGEQFF
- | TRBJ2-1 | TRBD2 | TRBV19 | TGTGCCAGTATTGATAGCGGGAGAAGGTCCTACAATGAGCAGTTCTTC | CASIDSGRRSYNEQFF
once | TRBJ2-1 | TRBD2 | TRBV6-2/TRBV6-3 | TGTGCCAGCAGCCTAGGGGGGACCGTAGCGGGGCCCTACAATGAGCAGTTCTTC | CASSLGGTVAGPYNEQFF
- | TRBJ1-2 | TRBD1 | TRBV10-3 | TGTGCCATCAGTTCCGGGACAGCAAGATTCTATGGCTACACCTTC | CAISSGTARFYGYTF
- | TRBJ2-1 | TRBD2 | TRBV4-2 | TGTGCCAGCAGCGACTTGACTAGCGGGGGTTACAATGAGCAGTTCTTC | CASSDLTSGGYNEQFF
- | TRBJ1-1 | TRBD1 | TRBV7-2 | TGTGCCAGCAGCTGGGGGACAGGGATGAACACTGAAGCTTTCTTT | CASSWGTGMNTEAFF
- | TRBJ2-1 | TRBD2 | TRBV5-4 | TGTGCCGGGAGAAGTGAGGGACTAGCGGGAGGTGAGCAGTTCTTC | CAGRSEGLAGGEQFF
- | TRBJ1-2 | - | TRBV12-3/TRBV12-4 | TGTGCCAGCAGCCCCCCCGTCGGTTATGGCTACACCTTC | CASSPPVGYGYTF
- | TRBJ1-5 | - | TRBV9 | TGTGCCAGCAGCGTAGCTGCGAGCAATCAGCCCCAGCATTTT | CASSVAASNQPQHF
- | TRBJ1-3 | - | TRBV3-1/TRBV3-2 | TGTGCCAGCAGCCAAGATGCGGGGGCCGGCGGCACCATATATTTT | CASSQDAGAGGTIYF
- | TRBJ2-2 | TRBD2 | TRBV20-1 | TGCAGTGCTAGTACCGGGGGGGCCCCCGGGGAGCTGTTTTTT | CSASTGGAPGELFF
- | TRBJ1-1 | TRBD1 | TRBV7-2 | TGTGCCAGCAACCTAGACAGGGGGACCACTGAAGCTTTCTTT | CASNLDRGTTEAFF
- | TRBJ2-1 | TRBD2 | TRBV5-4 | TGTGCCAGCAGCTCGGGACTAGCAGTTTACAATGAGCAGTTCTTC | CASSSGLAVYNEQFF
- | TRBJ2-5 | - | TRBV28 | TGTGCCAGCAGTTCTATGGAATCTGGACAGACCTTCCAAGAGACCCAGTACTTC | CASSSMESGQTFQETQYF
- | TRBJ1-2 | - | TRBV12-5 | TGTGCTAGTGGTCGCTCATACGGGGATGGCTACACCTTC | CASGRSYGDGYTF
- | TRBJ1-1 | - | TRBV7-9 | TGTGCCAGCAGCTTAGCCGTACTTAACACTGAAGCTTTCTTT | CASSLAVLNTEAFF
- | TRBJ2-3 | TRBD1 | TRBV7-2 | TGTGCCAGCAGCTCAAGACAGGGGGGAACAGATACGCAGTATTTT | CASSSRQGGTDTQYF
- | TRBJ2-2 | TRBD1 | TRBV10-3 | TGTGCCATCAGTGAGTCAGGGGGCCTGACCGGGGAGCTGTTTTTT | CAISESGGLTGELFF